These 17 T cell receptor beta chains came from one sample sequenced in a study of CD8+ T cells in alopecia areata (dated by TCRdb to about 2018). The library came from the immunoSEQ multiplex PCR assay. For TCR sequencing, RNA was extracted from every sample and reverse transcribed into cDNA to serve as template. The source is immuneACCESS, and TCRdb retained only in-frame sequences with V and J called. Part of the clones is not carried over; for the studies checked, unresolved V genes explain less than half of this, and the remainder is unexplained. Within this sample are over 100,000 clones, with 50% to 55% of them counted one time only. The ten largest clones take up just over 0.45% of the sample. According to the study, the label for this sample's time point signals: around 4 weeks on oral tofacitinib. Explained via the paper, the treatment or condition label denotes: oral pan-JAK inhibitor, 5-10 mg twice daily.

Sequenced material: CD4+ T cells sorted from blood, taken at week 4, from a patient treated with tofacitinib. The source is a human donor with alopecia areata.

This clone was observed a handful of times. CDR3 region: CASTKTGLRGEQFF. Written as DNA, the CDR3 is TGTGCCAGCACCAAGACAGGGTTGCGGGGTGAGCAGTTCTTC. The chain combines TRBV7-6 with TRBJ2-1, with D tentatively TRBD1 (7 bases). V lost 7 bases and J lost 9, with 19 bases in between. Germline assignment: CDR1 SGHVS and CDR2 FNYEAQ. There are 14 residues in the CDR3.

V gene TRBV6-6 combines with J gene TRBJ1-6, with 7 bases matching TRBD1. This CDR3 comprises 13 residues. CDR1 and CDR2 (germline): MNHNY, SVGAGI (reference sequence). V shed 6 bases, J shed 8 bases, and the junction held 4 bases outside the gene matches. CDR3 DNA sequence: TGTGCCAGCAGCCTAACAGGGGATTCACCCCTCCACTTT. Translation gives CASSLTGDSPLHF.

V and J are TRBV6-5 and TRBJ1-1, with 8 bases fitting TRBD1. The V gene end was trimmed by 6 bases and the J gene end by 5 bases; junction bases not matched to a gene: 5. The CDR3 sequence is 13 residues long. CDR1 is MNHEY, CDR2 SVGAGI, per germline. CDR3 protein: CASRDRDRTEAFF. Written as DNA, the CDR3 is TGTGCCAGCAGGGATAGGGACAGGACTGAAGCTTTCTTT.

The CDR3: CAWARDRNQPQHF. The CDR3 nucleotides are TGTGCCTGGGCCCGGGACAGGAATCAGCCCCAGCATTTT. The chain carries TRBV30 and TRBJ1-5, with TRBD1 matching over 8 bases. V dropped 5 bases and J dropped 4; count of bases not matched to a gene: 4. This CDR3 has 13 residues. Per the germline V gene, CDR1 is GTSNPN and CDR2 is SVGIG (reference sequence).

The chain employs TRBV7-6 and TRBJ2-7; D gene ambiguous. Germline assignment: CDR1 SGHVS and CDR2 FNYEAQ. V was cut by 1 base and J by 2 bases, with 12 bases left in between. There are 15 residues in the CDR3. The chain's CDR3 is CASSLGLDAAYEQYF. CDR3 bases: TGTGCCAGCAGCTTAGGGTTGGACGCCGCCTACGAGCAGTACTTC.

The gene calls are TRBV27 and TRBJ1-2, with TRBD1 identical over 7 bases. This CDR3 has 15 amino acids. Trimming removed 6 bases from V and 4 bases from J; junction bases left unmatched: 11. Germline CDR1 is MNHEY and CDR2 is SMNVEV (reference sequence). Here the CDR3 reads CASRTAGTEGYGYTF. The CDR3 DNA reads TGTGCCAGCAGGACCGCCGGGACAGAAGGCTATGGCTACACCTTC.

The V call is TRBV5-4, the J call TRBJ2-1, with 11 bases lining up with TRBD1. The trim removed 4 bases at V and 3 bases at J, leaving 6 bases unmatched. The germline V gene encodes CDR1 SGHNT and CDR2 YYREEE (reference sequence). This CDR3 is 16 amino acids long. This CDR3 is CASSPRDRGFYNEQFF. The CDR3 DNA follows: TGTGCCAGCAGCCCCCGGGACAGGGGGTTCTACAATGAGCAGTTCTTC.

The chain recombines TRBV7-8 with TRBJ2-2; no reliable D call. V was shortened by 1 base and J by 7 bases, with 7 bases between the two germline ends. CDR1 and CDR2 (germline): SGHVS, FQNEAQ. The CDR3 is made up of 13 amino acids. CDR3 region: CASSLVDGGELFF. The CDR3 DNA reads TGTGCCAGCAGCTTAGTTGACGGCGGGGAGCTGTTTTTT.

In nucleotides, the CDR3 is TGTGCCAGCCGGTCCGGTGGGCAGGGTCTTGGCTACACCTTC. Translating it yields CASRSGGQGLGYTF. The genes are TRBV7-9 and TRBJ1-2; a possible D gene is TRBD1 (5 bases). The CDR3 runs to 14 residues. CDR1 and CDR2 from the germline V gene are SEHNR and FQNEAQ (reference sequence). V lost 8 bases to trimming and J lost 7 bases, with 20 bases between them.

The V and J genes are TRBV27 and TRBJ2-7; D ambiguous. From germline, CDR1 is MNHEY and CDR2 SMNVEV (reference sequence). This CDR3 region has 14 residues. Trimming pared 3 bases from V and 2 bases from J, leaving 11 bases between. CDR3: CASSFMSDPYEQYF. In DNA form, the CDR3 reads TGTGCCAGCAGTTTTATGAGCGACCCCTACGAGCAGTACTTC.

The chain has TRBV6-1 and TRBJ1-1, with TRBD1 matching over 7 bases. CDR1 and CDR2 (germline): MNHNS, SASEGT. The CDR3 extends over 14 amino acids. The V segment lost 6 bases and the J segment 1 base; nucleotides outside the gene matches: 5. CDR3: CASRLGQQNTEAFF. The CDR3 DNA follows: TGTGCCAGCAGACTGGGACAGCAGAACACTGAAGCTTTCTTT.

The rearrangement uses TRBV30 and TRBJ1-2, with a tentative D call TRBD1 (6 bases). CDR3 length: 15 amino acids. CDR1 and CDR2 from the germline V gene are GTSNPN and SVGIG (reference sequence). The germline V and J ends were trimmed by 0 bases and 7 bases, with 18 bases remaining between them. Here the CDR3 reads CAWSVQLAGAAGYTF. Here the CDR3 DNA reads TGTGCCTGGAGTGTACAGCTTGCAGGGGCCGCTGGCTACACCTTC. The full variable domain, rest sourced from reference TRBV30 and TRBJ1-2, is SQTIHQWPATLVQPVGSPLSLECTVEGTSNPNLYWYRQAAGRGLQLLFYSVGIGQISSEVPQNLSASRPQDRQFILSSKKLLLSDSGFYLCAWSVQLAGAAGYTFGSGTRLTVV.

CDR3 DNA: TGTGCCAGTGAGACAGGGACCTTCCACAATCAGCCCCAGCATTTT. Its translation: CASETGTFHNQPQHF. The chain uses TRBV6-1 and TRBJ1-5; 7 nucleotides agree with TRBD1. The CDR3 is 15 residues long. J gave up 3 bases and V 9 bases, and 11 bases lay outside the gene matches. Germline loops: CDR1 MNHNS, CDR2 SASEGT.

This clone was seen just once. This chain uses TRBV6-1 with TRBJ2-2, with TRBD2 as a possible D gene (5 bases). CDR3 size: 11 residues. Trimming shortened V by 7 bases and J by 6 bases, and 6 bases separated the two germline ends. Germline-derived CDR1 and CDR2 are MNHNS and SASEGT. The CDR3 loop reads CASKEAGELFF. DNA of the CDR3: TGTGCCAGCAAGGAGGCCGGGGAGCTGTTTTTT.

The chain employs TRBV5-6 and TRBJ2-7; 7 bases are a match to TRBD1. The trim removed 5 bases at V and 5 bases at J, leaving 7 bases unmatched. This CDR3 comprises 13 residues. Germline-derived CDR1 and CDR2 are SGHDT and YYEEEE. The CDR3 nucleotides are TGTGCCAGCAGTCCCGACAGGGACCACGAGCAGTACTTC. Protein sequence: CASSPDRDHEQYF.

This clone was seen a handful of times. The J gene is TRBJ1-1, the V gene TRBV7-9; D is ambiguous. The germline CDR1 and CDR2 sequences are SEHNR and FQNEAQ (reference sequence). V was shortened by 2 bases and J by 8 bases, with 9 bases between the two germline ends. CDR3 length equals 12 residues. CDR3 sequence reads: CASSLTGREAFF. The CDR3 DNA is TGTGCCAGCAGCTTAACTGGCAGGGAAGCTTTCTTT.

V gene TRBV30 combines with J gene TRBJ1-4; D perhaps matches TRBD1 (5 bases). V was trimmed by 7 bases and J by 6 bases, leaving 18 bases between them. Per the germline V gene, CDR1 is GTSNPN and CDR2 is SVGIG (reference sequence). CDR3 length equals 14 residues. The CDR3 loop is CASETRDGDEKLFF. The DNA for the CDR3 is TGTGCCTCGGAGACTAGGGACGGCGATGAAAAACTGTTTTTT.